The T cell receptor beta chain under discussion was sequenced for a study of T cells expressing NK-cell markers. TCRdb re-called the 5' RACE reads and shows each CDR3 protein once, DNA omitted. The table for this sample gives some 150,000 distinct CDR3 sequences. Germline V gene data show CDR1 as SGHNT and CDR2 as YENEEA. CDR3 size: 13 residues. The sample taken for sequencing was blood T cells: a sorted CD56 or NKG2C T cell subset, CD4+ or CD8+ T cells, or bulk PBMC T cells (not recorded which). This chain links TRBV11-3 with TRBJ2-2; without DNA, the TCRdb call of TRBD1 cannot be checked. This clonotype originated in a woman between 45 and 60 years old in good health. The CDR3 spells CASSPGRRGELFF.